This T cell receptor beta chain stems from a study of blood T cell repertoires in COVID-19. Study-level information: The cDNA or gDNA used as material had been derived from T cells, B-cell-depleted T cells, or PBMCs.

Trimming stripped 8 bases from V and 1 base from J, with 17 bases between. The CDR3 extends over 15 amino acids. Germline V gene data show CDR1 as LNHDA and CDR2 as SQIVND (reference sequence). Only in-frame clones appear in the TCRdb table, and some are missing; sequencing was by immunoSEQ multiplex PCR. The sample includes 90,000 to 120,000 clones, about four fifths of them seen just once. The rearrangement joins TRBV19 to TRBJ1-1, with D tentatively TRBD1 (6 bases). The receptor was derived from a human donor in a cohort sampled during active COVID-19. The sample taken for sequencing was peripheral blood. CDR3 bases: TGTGCCAGTTTAATCGGGGGGCAGCCGAACACTGAAGCTTTCTTT. It yields the protein CASLIGGQPNTEAFF.